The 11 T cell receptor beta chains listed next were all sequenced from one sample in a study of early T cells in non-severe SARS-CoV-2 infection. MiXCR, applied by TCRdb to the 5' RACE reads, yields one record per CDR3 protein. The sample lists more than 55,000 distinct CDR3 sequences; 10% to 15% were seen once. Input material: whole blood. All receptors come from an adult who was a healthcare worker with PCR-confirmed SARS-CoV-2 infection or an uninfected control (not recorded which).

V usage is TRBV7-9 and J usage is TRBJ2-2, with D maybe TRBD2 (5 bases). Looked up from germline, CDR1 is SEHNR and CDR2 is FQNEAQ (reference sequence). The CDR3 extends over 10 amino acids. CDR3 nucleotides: TGTGGATTCGGTAGCGAGGAGCTGTTTTTT. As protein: CGFGSEELFF.

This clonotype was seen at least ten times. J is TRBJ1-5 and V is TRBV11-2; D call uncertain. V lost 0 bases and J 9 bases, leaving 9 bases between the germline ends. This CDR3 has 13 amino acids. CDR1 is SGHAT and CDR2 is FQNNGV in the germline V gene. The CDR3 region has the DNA TGTGCCAGCAGCTTAGATGTATGGCGGCCCCAGCATTTT. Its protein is CASSLDVWRPQHF.

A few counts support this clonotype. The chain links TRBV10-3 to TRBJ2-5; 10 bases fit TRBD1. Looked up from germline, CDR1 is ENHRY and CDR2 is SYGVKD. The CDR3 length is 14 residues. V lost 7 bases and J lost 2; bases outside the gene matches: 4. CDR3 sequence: CAITPGQGQETQYF. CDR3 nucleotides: TGTGCCATCACCCCGGGACAGGGGCAAGAGACCCAGTACTTC.

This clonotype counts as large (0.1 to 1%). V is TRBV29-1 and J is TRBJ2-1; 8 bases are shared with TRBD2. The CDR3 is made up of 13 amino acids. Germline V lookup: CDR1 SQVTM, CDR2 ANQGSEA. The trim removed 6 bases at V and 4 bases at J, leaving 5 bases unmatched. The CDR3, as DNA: TGCAGCGTGGAGCTAGCGGGTTACAATGAGCAGTTCTTC. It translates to CSVELAGYNEQFF.

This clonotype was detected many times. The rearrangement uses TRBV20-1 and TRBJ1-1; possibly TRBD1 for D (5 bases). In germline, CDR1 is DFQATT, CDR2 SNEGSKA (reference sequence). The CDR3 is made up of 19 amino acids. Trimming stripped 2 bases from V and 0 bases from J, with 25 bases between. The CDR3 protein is CSARKVMWDWGVVNTEAFF. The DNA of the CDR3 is TGCAGTGCTAGAAAAGTGATGTGGGACTGGGGAGTAGTGAACACTGAAGCTTTCTTT.

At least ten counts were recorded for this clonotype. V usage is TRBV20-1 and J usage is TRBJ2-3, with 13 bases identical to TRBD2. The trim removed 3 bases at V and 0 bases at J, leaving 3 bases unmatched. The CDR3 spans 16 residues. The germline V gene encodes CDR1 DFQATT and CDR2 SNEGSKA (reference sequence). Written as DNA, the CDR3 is TGCAGTGCTAGGGGGACTAGCGGGGCTAGCACAGATACGCAGTATTTT. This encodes CSARGTSGASTDTQYF.

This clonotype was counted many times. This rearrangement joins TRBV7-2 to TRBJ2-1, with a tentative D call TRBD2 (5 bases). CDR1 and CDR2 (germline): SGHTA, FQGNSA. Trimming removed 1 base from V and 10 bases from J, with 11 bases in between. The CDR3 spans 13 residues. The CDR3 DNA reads TGTGCCAGCAGCTTAGTCCGGGGAGAAGAGCAGTTCTTC. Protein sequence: CASSLVRGEEQFF.

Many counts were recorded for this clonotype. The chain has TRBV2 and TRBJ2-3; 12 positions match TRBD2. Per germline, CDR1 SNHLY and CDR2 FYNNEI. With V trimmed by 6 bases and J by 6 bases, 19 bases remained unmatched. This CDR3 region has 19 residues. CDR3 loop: CASRLPGTSGFPPMDTQYF. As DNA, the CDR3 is TGTGCCAGCAGACTCCCCGGGACTAGCGGGTTCCCCCCCATGGATACGCAGTATTTT.

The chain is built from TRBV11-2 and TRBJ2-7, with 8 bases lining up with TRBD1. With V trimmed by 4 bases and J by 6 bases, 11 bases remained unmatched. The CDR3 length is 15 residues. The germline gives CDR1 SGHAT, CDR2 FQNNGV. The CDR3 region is CASSSPPDRVGEQYF. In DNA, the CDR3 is TGTGCCAGCAGCTCTCCTCCGGACAGGGTAGGCGAGCAGTACTTC.

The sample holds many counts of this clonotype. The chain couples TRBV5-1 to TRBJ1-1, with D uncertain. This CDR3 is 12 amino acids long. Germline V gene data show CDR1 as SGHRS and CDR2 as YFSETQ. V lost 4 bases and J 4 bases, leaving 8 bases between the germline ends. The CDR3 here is CASSREGTEAFF. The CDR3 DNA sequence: TGCGCCAGCAGCCGAGAGGGCACTGAAGCTTTCTTT.

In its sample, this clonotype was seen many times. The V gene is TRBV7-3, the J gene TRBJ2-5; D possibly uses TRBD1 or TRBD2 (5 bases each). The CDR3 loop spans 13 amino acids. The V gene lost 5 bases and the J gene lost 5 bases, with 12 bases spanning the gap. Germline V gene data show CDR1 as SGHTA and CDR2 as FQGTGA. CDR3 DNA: TGTGCCAGCAGCCCGGGGCGAGCGGAGACCCAGTACTTC. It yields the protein CASSPGRAETQYF.